This TCR beta chain was recorded in a study of identical twins. Germline V gives CDR1 KGHDR, CDR2 SFDVKD. The CDR3 has 15 amino acids. V dropped 5 bases and J dropped 3; count of bases not matched to a gene: 6. TCRdb re-analysed the 5' RACE reads in MiXCR, keeping a single row per CDR3 protein. The table shows 1.5 million to 2 million distinct CDR3 sequences, with more than 30% occurring only once. The genes are TRBV24-1 and TRBJ2-7, with 10 bases that match TRBD2. The sequencing input was cord blood. This receptor was obtained from a newborn girl in good health. The CDR3 spells CATSGGGLAIYEQYF. CDR3 DNA sequence: TGTGCCACCAGTGGGGGGGGACTAGCGATCTACGAGCAGTACTTC.